This TCR beta chain is drawn from a study of spatial heterogeneity in lung cancer. The overall study: The average count in raw reads for each unique TCR and UMI combination exceeded nine appearances.

Time point reported: sample taken at primary tumor resection. Without sorting, whole RNA was sequenced from tumor, nontumor lung or frozen PBMC. This clonotype was seen at least ten times. Every TCR cDNA molecule carried a tag that served as a unique molecular identifier. TCRdb processed the 5' RACE reads anew with MiXCR; each CDR3 protein has one entry. This table holds about 48,000 distinct CDR3 sequences, approximately 5% found once. This TCR was recovered from a male donor with early-stage non-small cell lung cancer. The sequencing here drew on PBMCs, taken at surgery.

The CDR3 sequence is CASSLGLNEKLFF. For the CDR3, the DNA is TGTGCCAGCAGCTTAGGGCTGAATGAAAAACTGTTTTTT. The chain employs TRBV7-9 and TRBJ1-4; no clear D. V was cut by 1 base and J by 5 bases, with 5 bases left in between. The length of the CDR3 is 13 residues. Germline loops: CDR1 SEHNR, CDR2 FQNEAQ (reference sequence). Drawing the rest from reference TRBV7-9 and TRBJ1-4, the complete variable domain is DTGVSQNPRHKITKRGQNVTFRCDPISEHNRLYWYRQTLGQGPEFLTYFQNEAQLEKSRLLSDRFSAERPKGSFSTLEIQRTEQGDSAMYLCASSLGLNEKLFFGSGTQLSVL.